The sequence of this T cell receptor beta chain was determined in a study of T cell responses to AZD1222 COVID-19 vaccine. Study-wide points: Baseline serology detected seropositivity in only five or six AZD1222 recipients.

V was shortened by 7 bases and J by 8 bases, with 17 bases between the two germline ends. Per germline, CDR1 MNHEY and CDR2 SVGAGI. This CDR3 has 13 amino acids. Assay: immunoSEQ multiplex PCR; the TCRdb copy retains only in-frame clones and omits some. The data show roughly 120,000 clones, about nine tenths seen once. About this clone: What it recognizes is unknown.

The rearrangement uses TRBV6-5 and TRBJ1-2; D is possibly TRBD1 (6 bases). Sequencing was performed on peripheral blood, taken on day 0 of AZD1222 vaccination. This TCR was sampled from an adult in good health. The CDR3 region has the DNA TGTGCCAGCACCCTAGGGCGGGGGCGCGGCTACACCTTC. Residues: CASTLGRGRGYTF.